This T cell receptor (beta chain) is from a study of a mutant IDH1 vaccine in newly diagnosed glioma. The junction had 4 bases not matched to a gene; V was cut back by 1 base and J by 9 bases. The CDR3 extends over 12 amino acids. Germline CDR1 is SQVTM and CDR2 is ANQGSEA. Regarding this clone: Its antigen is as yet unknown.

The data were produced by immunoSEQ multiplex PCR, yet TCRdb's version contains in-frame clones alone and is incomplete. Of about 66,000 clones in the sample, 74% were seen once. Time point specified: week 35, safety follow-up. Mutant IDH1 20-mer peptide, at 300 ug, made up each vaccine dose, with topical imiquimod. New WHO grade 3 or 4 IDH1-mutant, ATRX-lost astrocytomas were present in all donors. Material: PBMCs, obtained from a glioma patient whose treatment included an IDH1 peptide vaccine. The TCR originated in a man between 45 and 60 years old with glioma. The chain links TRBV29-1 to TRBJ2-3, with 7 bases fitting TRBD2. The CDR3 coding sequence is TGCAGCGTTGAAGGGGGGGGAGGAACGCAGTATTTT. The encoded protein is CSVEGGGGTQYF.